The entry below gives a single TCR beta chain sequence along with its context. This specimen comes from a study of blood T cell repertoires in COVID-19. J lost 4 bases, V lost 7 bases, and 9 bases had no gene match. The CDR3 totals 15 residues. CDR1 SNHLY and CDR2 FYNNEI come from the germline V gene. Data came from immunoSEQ multiplex PCR; TCRdb stores just in-frame clones and leaves some out. The sample comprises around 240,000 clones, approximately 90% of which are singletons, and 0.95% to 1.5% rests with the top ten. This TCR derives from a human donor in a cohort exposed to, infected with or recovered from COVID-19 (not recorded which). The donor label of this sample is uncertain. Sequencing input: PBMCs or T cells enriched from blood (not recorded which). The gene calls are TRBV2 and TRBJ1-5; 8 nucleotides align to TRBD1. The CDR3 DNA is TGTGCCAGCACCTTCGACAGGGGCGCTAATCAGCCCCAGCATTTT. Amino acids: CASTFDRGANQPQHF.